This is a list of T cell receptor beta chains from one sample in a study of blood T cells in healthy people across ages. TCRdb itself ran the 5' RACE reads through MiXCR, one entry per CDR3 protein. This table holds more than 500,000 distinct CDR3 sequences, roughly a quarter found once. These same records also appear under a second study, on T cells of mothers and their children.

The sequencing input was blood. These receptors were taken from a boy younger than 10 in good health. Both conserved end residues are part of each CDR3. Fields, in order: V gene, J gene, D gene, clone size, CDR3 DNA, CDR3 protein. A D gene is named only where the DNA matches it firmly. Size is omitted from some rows. Given values are once, few, many or a class for expanded clones.

V: TRBV7-9; J: TRBJ1-2; D: TRBD1; size: few; DNA: TGTGCCAGCAGAGGAAGGGGGCTGGTCTATGGCTACACCTTC; CDR3: CASRGRGLVYGYTF
V: TRBV12-3/TRBV12-4; J: TRBJ2-2; D: NA; size: NA; DNA: TGTGCCAGCAGTGAGTTTGCCACCGGGGAGCTGTTTTTT; CDR3: CASSEFATGELFF
V: TRBV2; J: TRBJ2-2; D: NA; size: NA; DNA: TGTGCCAGCAGTGATCCGGGACTGGGAGACACCGGGGAGCTGTTTTTT; CDR3: CASSDPGLGDTGELFF
V: TRBV20-1; J: TRBJ2-1; D: NA; size: NA; DNA: TGCAGTGCTAGAGAATGGACAGACAGATTCTACAATGAGCAGTTCTTC; CDR3: CSAREWTDRFYNEQFF
V: TRBV20-1; J: TRBJ1-5; D: NA; size: NA; DNA: TGCAGTGCTAGAGGGTTTTCTGGGGGCATCAGGCAGCCCCAGCATTTT; CDR3: CSARGFSGGIRQPQHF
V: TRBV12-3/TRBV12-4; J: TRBJ2-1; D: NA; size: few; DNA: TGTGCCAGCAGTCCAACGATAAGATACAATGAGCAGTTCTTC; CDR3: CASSPTIRYNEQFF
V: TRBV20-1; J: TRBJ2-5; D: TRBD2; size: NA; DNA: TGCAGTGCTAGAGATCGGCGGGGGGTCGAGACCCAGTACTTC; CDR3: CSARDRRGVETQYF
V: TRBV20-1; J: TRBJ2-5; D: TRBD2; size: few; DNA: TGCAGTGCTACCGGGACTAGCGTAGAGACCCAGTACTTC; CDR3: CSATGTSVETQYF
V: TRBV20-1; J: TRBJ2-1; D: TRBD2; size: NA; DNA: TGCGGTGCTAGACTAGCGCGAGTTACCAATGAGCAGTTCTTC; CDR3: CGARLARVTNEQFF
V: TRBV7-2; J: TRBJ2-3; D: TRBD2; size: NA; DNA: TGTGCCAGCAGCTCCCGGACTAGCGGGAGTCGGGATACGCAGTATTTT; CDR3: CASSSRTSGSRDTQYF
V: TRBV5-5; J: TRBJ2-1; D: NA; size: few; DNA: TGTGCCAGCAGCTTGGCAGGAACGTCGGAGCAGTTCTTC; CDR3: CASSLAGTSEQFF
V: TRBV6-6; J: TRBJ2-2; D: TRBD1; size: few; DNA: TGTGCCAGCAGTCGGACAGGGCTAAACACCGGGGAGCTGTTTTTT; CDR3: CASSRTGLNTGELFF
V: TRBV12-3/TRBV12-4; J: TRBJ1-4; D: NA; size: NA; DNA: TGTGCCAGCACCTCGGACACCTATGAAAAACTGTTTTTT; CDR3: CASTSDTYEKLFF
V: TRBV7-8; J: TRBJ1-4; D: NA; size: NA; DNA: TGTGCCAGCAGCTTTAGGGGTAATGAAAAACTGTTTTTT; CDR3: CASSFRGNEKLFF
V: TRBV6-1; J: TRBJ2-5; D: NA; size: NA; DNA: TGTGCCAGCAGTGTTCATATTGGTCGGGAGCAGTACTTC; CDR3: CASSVHIGREQYF
V: TRBV7-9; J: TRBJ2-5; D: NA; size: NA; DNA: TGTGCCAGCACCCCTCGAGTTGGAGAGACCCAGTACTTC; CDR3: CASTPRVGETQYF
V: TRBV7-9; J: TRBJ1-1; D: NA; size: few; DNA: TGTGCCAGCAGCTTAGTTGTAGGGCTGAACACTGAAGCTTTCTTT; CDR3: CASSLVVGLNTEAFF
V: TRBV7-3; J: TRBJ2-1; D: NA; size: NA; DNA: TGTGCCAGCAGCTTCTGGCTTCGAGACAATGAGCAGTTCTTC; CDR3: CASSFWLRDNEQFF
V: TRBV15; J: TRBJ2-3; D: TRBD1; size: few; DNA: TGTGCCACCAGCAGAGGGGACAGGGGGCGCCGGGATACGCAGTATTTT; CDR3: CATSRGDRGRRDTQYF